This record looks at one TCR beta chain sequence and its context. V gave up 3 bases and J gave up 4 bases, with 9 bases separating them. This CDR3 has 13 amino acids. The germline gives CDR1 MDHEN, CDR2 SYDVKM. This specimen belongs to a study of shared clonotypes between healthy human individuals. Profiled with immunoSEQ multiplex PCR; TCRdb holds only in-frame clones, not every one. This table has roughly 2.6 million clones, approximately 90% appearing once. The chain recombines TRBV28 with TRBJ1-2, with D perhaps TRBD1 (5 bases). Material for sequencing was naive CD4+ T cells sorted from blood. Subset meaning: CD45RA+ positively selected. The TCR was taken from a man in his late teens or twenties in good health. CDR3 sequence reads: CASSFQGSYGYTF. The CDR3 bases are TGTGCCAGCAGTTTTCAGGGCTCCTATGGCTACACCTTC.